Following are 25 T cell receptor beta chains from one sample sequenced in a study of blood T cell repertoires in COVID-19. The data were produced by immunoSEQ multiplex PCR, yet TCRdb's version contains in-frame clones alone and is incomplete. This table has about 180,000 clones, 70% to 90% appearing once. Sequencing used peripheral blood. These receptor sequences come from a human donor with active or convalescent COVID-19. The donor label of this sample is uncertain.

The chain links TRBV24-1 to TRBJ2-1, with 9 positions matching TRBD2. Germline lookup yields CDR1 KGHDR and CDR2 SFDVKD. This CDR3 has 15 amino acids. Trimming took 7 bases from V and 6 from J; bases not matched to a gene: 9. The chain's CDR3 is CATSTTSGSLNEQFF. In DNA form, the CDR3 reads TGTGCCACCAGCACTACTAGCGGGTCCCTCAATGAGCAGTTCTTC.

V usage is TRBV6-5 and J usage is TRBJ2-6; 7 nucleotides align to TRBD1. Germline loops: CDR1 MNHEY, CDR2 SVGAGI. The CDR3 has 15 residues. The trim removed 6 bases at V and 2 bases at J, leaving 4 bases unmatched. Here the CDR3 reads CASSLQGAGANVLTF. The CDR3 bases are TGTGCCAGCAGCCTTCAGGGGGCTGGGGCCAACGTCCTGACTTTC.

This clone has a handful of counts. The chain links TRBV11-3 to TRBJ1-1; D gene unclear. Germline CDR1 SGHNT, CDR2 YENEEA. Between the trimmed V and J ends, which lost 4 bases and 1 base, there was a span of 13 bases. The CDR3 is made up of 15 amino acids. CDR3 sequence reads: CASSSTKDWNTEAFF. DNA of the CDR3: TGTGCCAGCAGCTCTACAAAGGACTGGAACACTGAAGCTTTCTTT.

This chain uses TRBV2 with TRBJ2-1; TRBD1 agrees at 9 bases. The V segment lost 8 bases and the J segment 4 bases; nucleotides outside the gene matches: 6. CDR3 length: 14 residues. Germline values: CDR1 SNHLY, CDR2 FYNNEI. The CDR3 is CASSGQGRYNEQFF. In DNA, the CDR3 is TGTGCCAGCTCCGGACAGGGGAGGTACAATGAGCAGTTCTTC.

Only one count was recorded for this clone. The V call is TRBV13, the J call TRBJ2-5, with 10 bases lining up with TRBD2. Germline V lookup: CDR1 PRHDT, CDR2 FYEKMQ (reference sequence). Trimming at V came to 5 bases and at J to 4 bases, leaving 7 bases not matched to a gene. The CDR3 sequence is 15 residues long. CDR3 in DNA: TGTGCCAGCAGCCATCTAGCGGGAGACCCAGAGACCCAGTACTTC. It encodes CASSHLAGDPETQYF.

This rearrangement joins TRBV11-3 to TRBJ1-2; D remains unclear. The V end was cut by 3 bases, the J end by 7 bases, with 15 bases between. This CDR3 region has 14 residues. Germline CDR1 SGHNT, CDR2 YENEEA. CDR3 coding DNA: TGTGCCAGCAGCTTCCGGGAAGGTTATGGTGGCTACACCTTC. Amino acid sequence: CASSFREGYGGYTF.

The chain has TRBV19 and TRBJ2-5; TRBD2 matches 11 bases. CDR1 is LNHDA and CDR2 is SQIVND in the germline V gene (reference sequence). V dropped 5 bases and J dropped 5; count of bases not matched to a gene: 4. This CDR3 contains 14 residues. The CDR3 DNA follows: TGTGCCAGTAGTTACATAGCGGGAGGGGAGACCCAGTACTTC. As protein: CASSYIAGGETQYF.

This clone was found once. The chain is built from TRBV30 and TRBJ1-4; a weak D match, TRBD1 (5 bases). With 3 bases removed from V and 8 bases from J, the gap between germline ends came to 25 bases. The CDR3 runs to 17 residues. The germline gives CDR1 GTSNPN, CDR2 SVGIG (reference sequence). The CDR3 protein is CAWRFGGLSYEGEKLFF. The CDR3 DNA is TGTGCCTGGAGGTTTGGGGGGTTATCCTACGAGGGGGAAAAACTGTTTTTT.

The genes are TRBV10-3 and TRBJ1-4, with 7 bases matching TRBD1. Germline lookup yields CDR1 ENHRY and CDR2 SYGVKD. The length of the CDR3 is 14 residues. V gave up 6 bases and J gave up 4 bases; unmatched junction bases: 5. This CDR3 is CAISEGAFNEKLFF. The CDR3 DNA sequence: TGTGCCATCAGCGAGGGGGCGTTTAATGAAAAACTGTTTTTT.

This chain links TRBV12-3 or TRBV12-4 with TRBJ1-1; D is possibly TRBD1 (5 bases). The CDR3 covers 13 residues. The ends were cut back, 6 bases at V and 4 bases at J, with 12 bases in the middle. CDR3 coding DNA: TGTGCCAGCAGCGAACTAAGGGGCACTGAAGCTTTCTTT. Protein: CASSELRGTEAFF.

This rearrangement joins TRBV10-3 to TRBJ1-5; a weak D match, TRBD1 (6 bases). The CDR3 runs to 16 residues. Germline V gene sequence: CDR1 ENHRY, CDR2 SYGVKD. Between the trimmed V and J ends, which lost 4 bases and 3 bases, there was a span of 16 bases. The CDR3 DNA is TGTGCCATCAGTGCCGGGCAGGGGAGCTCCAATCAGCCCCAGCATTTT. It specifies CAISAGQGSSNQPQHF.

CDR3 coding DNA: TGTGCCAGCTCACCACCGGCGGGAGGGGACAAGGATACGCAGTATTTT. Protein product: CASSPPAGGDKDTQYF. This rearrangement joins TRBV18 to TRBJ2-3; TRBD2 matches at 9 bases. This CDR3 spans 16 amino acids. Per the germline V gene, CDR1 is KGHSH and CDR2 is LQKENI. Trimming cost V 0 bases and J 6 bases; bases outside gene matches: 7.

J is TRBJ1-1 and V is TRBV28; 7 bases line up with TRBD1. The J segment lost 3 bases and the V segment lost 6 bases, leaving 1 base of the junction unmatched. Germline V CDR1 and CDR2: MDHEN, SYDVKM. This CDR3 has 12 amino acids. The CDR3 sequence: CASRGQHTEAFF. In nucleotides, the CDR3 is TGTGCCAGCAGGGGACAGCACACTGAAGCTTTCTTT.

The chain links TRBV2 to TRBJ2-7; TRBD2 matches 9 bases. This CDR3 is 15 amino acids long. The germline CDR1 and CDR2 sequences are SNHLY and FYNNEI. The V and J ends lost 8 bases and 1 base, in that order; junction bases with no gene match: 9. CDR3 region: CASRLAGPPSYEQYF. CDR3 bases: TGTGCCAGCCGTCTAGCGGGACCACCTTCCTACGAGCAGTACTTC.

The chain is built from TRBV19 and TRBJ1-2; possibly TRBD1 for D (6 bases). Germline assignment: CDR1 LNHDA and CDR2 SQIVND (reference sequence). CDR3 size: 14 residues. Trimming took 1 base from V and 8 from J, leaving 14 bases between them. Here the CDR3 reads CASSIGPGRGGYTF. DNA of the CDR3: TGTGCCAGTAGTATAGGTCCGGGCAGGGGAGGCTACACCTTC.

The chain is built from TRBV7-9 and TRBJ2-7; tentative D call: TRBD2 (6 bases). V shed 3 bases and J shed 2 bases, with 11 bases lying between them. CDR3 length equals 14 residues. Looked up from germline, CDR1 is SEHNR and CDR2 is FQNEAQ (reference sequence). CDR3 amino acids: CASSFSGGAYEQYF. DNA of the CDR3: TGTGCCAGCAGCTTTTCTGGCGGGGCCTACGAGCAGTACTTC.

The genes are TRBV18 and TRBJ1-4; 8 bases are a match to TRBD1. Germline CDR1 KGHSH, CDR2 LQKENI. V lost 2 bases, J lost 8 bases, and 10 bases stayed unmatched. The CDR3 contains 16 residues. CDR3 in DNA: TGTGCCAGCTCACCAAGATCGGGACAGGCCCAGGAAAAACTGTTTTTT. Its translation is CASSPRSGQAQEKLFF.

This clone occurred once. The chain couples TRBV6-2 or TRBV6-3 to TRBJ2-7; D gene ambiguous. Germline CDR1 and CDR2: MNHEY and SVGEGT. The CDR3 has 15 amino acids. Trimming removed 4 bases at V and 0 bases at J, with 13 bases between. In nucleotides, the CDR3 is TGTGCCAGCAGTTCTGACTTGCCCAGCTCCTACGAGCAGTACTTC. It translates to CASSSDLPSSYEQYF.

The V and J genes are TRBV7-9 and TRBJ2-3; the D gene is possibly TRBD2 (7 bases). The germline V gene has CDR1 SEHNR and CDR2 FQNEAQ (reference sequence). V lost 8 bases, J lost 4 bases, and 13 bases lay in between. This CDR3 is 13 amino acids long. This CDR3 is CASGLGGPDTQYF. The CDR3 coding sequence is TGTGCCAGCGGACTAGGGGGGCCAGATACGCAGTATTTT.

The chain joins TRBV28 to TRBJ1-6; 7 bases are a match to TRBD1. V lost 3 bases to trimming and J lost 10 bases; unmatched junction nucleotides: 12. The CDR3 totals 16 residues. Germline CDR1 MDHEN, CDR2 SYDVKM. As DNA, the CDR3 is TGTGCCAGCAGTTTCATAGACAGGGCCGTAAAGTCACCCCTCCACTTT. This codes for CASSFIDRAVKSPLHF.

A word on this clone: Relative to the germline gene, one junction end is altered; a read error may explain this. The chain joins TRBV12-3 or TRBV12-4 to TRBJ2-1; 9 bases are shared with TRBD2. The CDR3 is 12 amino acids. CDR3 loop: CASSQRGDRNLF. The CDR3 DNA reads TGTGCCAGCAGTCAGCGGGGGGACCGAAACCTCTTC.

The CDR3 coding sequence is TGTGCCAGCAGTTTAGGGGGGGTACGGGCTAACTATGGCTACACCTTC. This codes for CASSLGGVRANYGYTF. The gene calls are TRBV28 and TRBJ1-2, with a weak D call TRBD1 (5 bases). This CDR3 is built from 16 residues. The V end was cut by 2 bases, the J end by 0 bases, with 13 bases between. Looked up from germline, CDR1 is MDHEN and CDR2 is SYDVKM.

The J gene is TRBJ2-5, the V gene TRBV27; 9 nucleotides line up with TRBD2. Germline trimming cut 0 bases from V and 5 bases from J; bases unmatched to any gene: 4. This CDR3 region has 15 residues. Germline CDR1 is MNHEY and CDR2 is SMNVEV (reference sequence). The CDR3 nucleotides read TGTGCCAGCAGTTTATCTAGCGGGGGTGGGGAGACCCAGTACTTC. Its protein is CASSLSSGGGETQYF.

The genes are TRBV10-3 and TRBJ2-7; possible D gene TRBD1, 5 bases. Germline assignment: CDR1 ENHRY and CDR2 SYGVKD. Trimming took off 3 bases at V and 4 bases at J, with 13 bases between the two ends. CDR3 length equals 14 residues. CDR3 region: CAISDGLGLYEQYF. The CDR3 DNA follows: TGTGCCATCAGTGATGGTTTGGGGCTTTACGAGCAGTACTTC.

This clone was picked up one time. The chain combines TRBV2 with TRBJ2-7, with D possibly being TRBD2 (5 bases). V shed 6 bases and J shed 2 bases, with 11 bases lying between them. Germline-derived CDR1 and CDR2 are SNHLY and FYNNEI. CDR3 size: 13 residues. CDR3 sequence reads: CASREGGTYEQYF. The CDR3 DNA sequence: TGTGCCAGCAGAGAGGGTGGGACCTACGAGCAGTACTTC.